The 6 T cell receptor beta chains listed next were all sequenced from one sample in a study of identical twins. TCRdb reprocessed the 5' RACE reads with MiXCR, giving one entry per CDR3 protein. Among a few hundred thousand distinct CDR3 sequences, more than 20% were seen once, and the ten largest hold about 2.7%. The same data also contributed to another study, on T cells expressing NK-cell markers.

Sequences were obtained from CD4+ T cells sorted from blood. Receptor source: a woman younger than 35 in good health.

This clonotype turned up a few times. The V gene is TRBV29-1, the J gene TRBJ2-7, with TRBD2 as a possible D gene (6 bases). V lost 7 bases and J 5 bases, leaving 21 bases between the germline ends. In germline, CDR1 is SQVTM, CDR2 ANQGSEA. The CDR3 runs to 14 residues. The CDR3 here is CSAQGGTPRDEQYF. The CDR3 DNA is TGCAGCGCCCAAGGAGGGACCCCGAGGGACGAGCAGTACTTC.

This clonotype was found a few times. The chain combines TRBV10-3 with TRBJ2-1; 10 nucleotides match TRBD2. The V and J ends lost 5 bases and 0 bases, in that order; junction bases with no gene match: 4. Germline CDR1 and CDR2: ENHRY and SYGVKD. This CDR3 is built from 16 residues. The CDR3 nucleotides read TGTGCCATCAGTCCTTCTAGCGGGAGCTCCTACAATGAGCAGTTCTTC. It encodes CAISPSSGSSYNEQFF.

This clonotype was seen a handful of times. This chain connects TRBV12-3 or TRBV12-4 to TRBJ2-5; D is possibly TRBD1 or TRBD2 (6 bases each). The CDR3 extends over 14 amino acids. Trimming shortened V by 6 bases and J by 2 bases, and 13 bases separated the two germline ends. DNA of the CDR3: TGTGCCAGCAGCGCGGGACACCTTCAAGAGACCCAGTACTTC. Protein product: CASSAGHLQETQYF.

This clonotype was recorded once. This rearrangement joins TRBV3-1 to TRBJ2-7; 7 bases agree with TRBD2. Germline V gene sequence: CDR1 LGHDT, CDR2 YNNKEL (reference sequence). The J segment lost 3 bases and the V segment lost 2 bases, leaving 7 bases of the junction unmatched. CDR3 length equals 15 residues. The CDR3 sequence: CASSQSRGGVYEQYF. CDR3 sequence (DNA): TGTGCCAGCAGCCAAAGCCGTGGGGGGGTCTACGAGCAGTACTTC.

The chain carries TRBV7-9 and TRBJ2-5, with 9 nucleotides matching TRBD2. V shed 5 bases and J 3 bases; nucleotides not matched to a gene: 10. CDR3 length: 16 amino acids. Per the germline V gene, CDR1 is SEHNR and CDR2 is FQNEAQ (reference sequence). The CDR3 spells CASSIPRASGKETQYF. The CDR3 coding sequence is TGTGCCAGCAGCATCCCGCGCGCTAGCGGGAAAGAGACCCAGTACTTC.

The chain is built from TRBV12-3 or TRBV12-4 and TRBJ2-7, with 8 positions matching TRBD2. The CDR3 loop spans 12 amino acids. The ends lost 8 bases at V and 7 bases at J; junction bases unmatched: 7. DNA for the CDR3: TGTGCCAGCTCAGAGCGGGGGCGGGAGCAGTACTTC. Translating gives CASSERGREQYF.